This T cell receptor beta chain was found in a study of blood T cell repertoires in COVID-19. With 2 bases clipped from V and 7 bases from J, the junction kept 8 bases outside the gene matches. The CDR3 contains 16 residues. Germline CDR1 is MGHRA and CDR2 is YSYEKL. Here immunoSEQ multiplex PCR was the method, and the copy in TCRdb shows in-frame clones only, minus some. Seen here are some 280,000 clones, approximately 86% observed once, and the top ten hold less than 4.5%. This TCR was sampled from a woman aged 50 to 65 with active or convalescent COVID-19. This sequence joins TRBV4-1 and TRBJ2-7; 13 positions agree with TRBD2. Material: peripheral blood. CDR3 residues: CASSQFSGLAGQEQYF. The CDR3 DNA reads as TGCGCCAGCAGCCAATTTTCGGGACTAGCGGGACAAGAGCAGTACTTC.